These T cell receptor beta chains were read from a single sample in a study of cytomegalovirus exposure and HLA in healthy donors. TCRdb's table, derived via immunoSEQ multiplex PCR, lists solely in-frame clones and lacks some. The sample includes roughly 190,000 clones, about an eighth of them seen just once. The specimen was PBMCs. Source of these receptors: a man over 45 in good health and CMV-seropositive. CDR3s include the opening cysteine and the closing phenylalanine or tryptophan. The order of the fields is D gene, J gene, clone size, V gene, CDR3 DNA, CDR3 protein. The D gene is left open where the match is weak. Clone size is stated in some rows and not others, as once, few, many or a class when expanded.

d_call: TRBD1
j_call: TRBJ1-4
clone_size: few
v_call: TRBV15
cdr3_nt: TGTGCCACCAGCAGAGGAGACAGGGGGCTAGAGGAAAAACTGTTTTTT
cdr3_aa: CATSRGDRGLEEKLFF

d_call: TRBD2
j_call: TRBJ2-5
clone_size: -
v_call: TRBV7-2
cdr3_nt: TGTGCCAGCAGCTTTTGGGGTAGCGGGGACAAACAAGAGACCCAGTACTTC
cdr3_aa: CASSFWGSGDKQETQYF

d_call: TRBD1
j_call: TRBJ2-2
clone_size: -
v_call: TRBV28
cdr3_nt: TGTGCCAGCAGTTTAACAGGGGACACCGGGGAGCTGTTTTTT
cdr3_aa: CASSLTGDTGELFF

d_call: -
j_call: TRBJ1-1
clone_size: -
v_call: TRBV11-2
cdr3_nt: TGTGCCAGCATCCTCAGTCCAGGGAGGACTGAAGCTTTCTTT
cdr3_aa: CASILSPGRTEAFF

d_call: TRBD1
j_call: TRBJ1-1
clone_size: -
v_call: TRBV5-4
cdr3_nt: TGTGCCAGCAGCCCCACAGGGGGCCTTAAGAACACTGAAGCTTTCTTT
cdr3_aa: CASSPTGGLKNTEAFF

d_call: TRBD1
j_call: TRBJ2-3
clone_size: -
v_call: TRBV11-2
cdr3_nt: TGTGCCAGCAGCCAGGACAGGGTATTTACAGATACGCAGTATTTT
cdr3_aa: CASSQDRVFTDTQYF

d_call: -
j_call: TRBJ2-2
clone_size: few
v_call: TRBV4-2
cdr3_nt: TGTGCCAGCAGCCAAGTTTTGTCTCCGGCCGGGGAGCTGTTTTTT
cdr3_aa: CASSQVLSPAGELFF

d_call: -
j_call: TRBJ2-7
clone_size: few
v_call: TRBV6-5
cdr3_nt: TGTGCCAGCAGTTACGGCCCACTATACGAGCAGTACTTC
cdr3_aa: CASSYGPLYEQYF

d_call: TRBD1
j_call: TRBJ1-2
clone_size: few
v_call: TRBV7-2
cdr3_nt: TGTGCCAGCAGCTTAAGGACAGGGGGTAAAGACTATGGCTACACCTTC
cdr3_aa: CASSLRTGGKDYGYTF

d_call: -
j_call: TRBJ2-5
clone_size: -
v_call: TRBV11-3
cdr3_nt: TGTGCCAGCAGCCCAGGACAGAAAAGGGAGACCCAGTACTTC
cdr3_aa: CASSPGQKRETQYF

d_call: TRBD2
j_call: TRBJ2-1
clone_size: -
v_call: TRBV4-3
cdr3_nt: TGCGCCAGCAGCCGCCGACTAGCGGGGGGGACTTACAATGAGCAGTTCTTC
cdr3_aa: CASSRRLAGGTYNEQFF

d_call: TRBD1
j_call: TRBJ1-1
clone_size: -
v_call: TRBV28
cdr3_nt: TGTGCCAGCAGTTTATTGCCGGGACAGGGCGGGGGTACTGAAGCTTTCTTT
cdr3_aa: CASSLLPGQGGGTEAFF

d_call: -
j_call: TRBJ2-3
clone_size: -
v_call: TRBV7-9
cdr3_nt: TGTGCCAGCAGCCTTCGCACAGATACGCAGTATTTT
cdr3_aa: CASSLRTDTQYF

d_call: TRBD2
j_call: TRBJ2-1
clone_size: -
v_call: TRBV7-2
cdr3_nt: TGTGCCAGCAGCTTGGCTAGCGGGGGGACAACGGGGCAGTTCTTC
cdr3_aa: CASSLASGGTTGQFF

d_call: -
j_call: TRBJ2-3
clone_size: -
v_call: TRBV7-8
cdr3_nt: TGTGCCAGCAGACCGAGGGGCACAGATACGCAGTATTTT
cdr3_aa: CASRPRGTDTQYF

d_call: -
j_call: TRBJ1-4
clone_size: few
v_call: TRBV27
cdr3_nt: TGTGCCAGCAGTTCCAGCGAAAGTAATGAAAAACTGTTTTTT
cdr3_aa: CASSSSESNEKLFF

d_call: TRBD2
j_call: TRBJ2-3
clone_size: -
v_call: TRBV9
cdr3_nt: TGTGCCAGCAGCCTACGGACTAGCGGGGGGCCAACGCAGTATTTT
cdr3_aa: CASSLRTSGGPTQYF

d_call: -
j_call: TRBJ1-2
clone_size: few
v_call: TRBV6-5
cdr3_nt: TGTGCCAGCACCCTCCAACCAGGGTTTAGTGGCTACACCTTC
cdr3_aa: CASTLQPGFSGYTF

d_call: TRBD2
j_call: TRBJ2-3
clone_size: -
v_call: TRBV29-1
cdr3_nt: TGCAGCGGCGGGGGAGATACGCAGTATTTT
cdr3_aa: CSGGGDTQYF

d_call: TRBD1
j_call: TRBJ1-2
clone_size: -
v_call: TRBV2
cdr3_nt: TGTGCCAGCAGTAATACCGGGACAGGGGTTTATGGCTACACCTTC
cdr3_aa: CASSNTGTGVYGYTF

d_call: TRBD1
j_call: TRBJ1-6
clone_size: few
v_call: TRBV4-3
cdr3_nt: TGCGCCAGCAGCCAGGACTGGACAGGGATTAATTCACCCCTCCACTTT
cdr3_aa: CASSQDWTGINSPLHF

d_call: TRBD2
j_call: TRBJ2-3
clone_size: -
v_call: TRBV5-1
cdr3_nt: TGCGCCAGCAGCCGGGCCCCTAGCGGGGGAGGCACAGATACGCAGTATTTT
cdr3_aa: CASSRAPSGGGTDTQYF

d_call: TRBD1
j_call: TRBJ2-3
clone_size: -
v_call: TRBV28
cdr3_nt: TGTGCCAGCGGACAGGGTCCTCGTCGCACAGATACGCAGTATTTT
cdr3_aa: CASGQGPRRTDTQYF

d_call: TRBD1
j_call: TRBJ1-1
clone_size: -
v_call: TRBV9
cdr3_nt: TGTGCCAGCAGCAGGGGGCCCCAGGCTCACAACACTGAAGCTTTCTTT
cdr3_aa: CASSRGPQAHNTEAFF

d_call: -
j_call: TRBJ2-7
clone_size: -
v_call: TRBV5-4
cdr3_nt: TGTGCCAGCAGCACTGGTGGACTCTTCGCCTCCTACGAGCAGTACTTC
cdr3_aa: CASSTGGLFASYEQYF

d_call: TRBD1
j_call: TRBJ1-5
clone_size: few
v_call: TRBV2
cdr3_nt: TGTGCCAGCAAGGACAGGGGCATTCAGCCCCAGCATTTT
cdr3_aa: CASKDRGIQPQHF

d_call: TRBD1
j_call: TRBJ2-3
clone_size: few
v_call: TRBV25-1
cdr3_nt: TGTGCCAGCACCCCGGACAGGACGACTACAGATACGCAGTATTTT
cdr3_aa: CASTPDRTTTDTQYF

d_call: -
j_call: TRBJ2-4
clone_size: -
v_call: TRBV21-1
cdr3_nt: TGTGCCAGCAGCTCCATTGACAGGGGTGAAAACATTCAGTACTTC
cdr3_aa: CASSSIDRGENIQYF

d_call: TRBD1
j_call: TRBJ1-2
clone_size: few
v_call: TRBV29-1
cdr3_nt: TGCAGCGTCCTGGGGCCGGGACAGGGGGACTATGGCTACACCTTC
cdr3_aa: CSVLGPGQGDYGYTF

d_call: TRBD1
j_call: TRBJ1-1
clone_size: few
v_call: TRBV18
cdr3_nt: TGTGCCAGCTCACACCGGGACAGGGAAACTGAAGCTTTCTTT
cdr3_aa: CASSHRDRETEAFF

d_call: TRBD1
j_call: TRBJ1-1
clone_size: few
v_call: TRBV11-3
cdr3_nt: TGTGCCAGCAGCTTAGAAGGGGACAGATCGAACACTGAAGCTTTCTTT
cdr3_aa: CASSLEGDRSNTEAFF